The source of this T cell receptor beta chain is a study of spatial heterogeneity in lung cancer (dated by TCRdb to about 2019). In the study overall: Beta-chain transcripts were consistently detected in greater numbers than alpha-chain transcripts, which likely reflects a higher abundance of beta-chain transcripts. In non-small cell lung cancer, the study quantitatively compared TCR alpha and beta repertoires across several tumor regions, matched nontumor lung, and blood. In the raw uncorrected reads, each unique combination of TCR and UMI appeared on average more than ten times. In tumor regions, TCR transcript counts showed a strong correlation with a T cell transcriptional module score from matched bulk RNA-seq. TCR repertoire features were related to nonsynonymous mutation counts determined by whole-exome sequencing of tumor tissue. Both alpha and beta chains were TCR-sequenced in 200 to 250 tumor regions, around 64 matched nontumor lung samples and 45 to 60 PBMC samples obtained at surgery. General study outcomes and caveats: TCR-seq coverage of tumor T cells was estimated to be only roughly 7% for alpha chains and 11% to 15% for beta chains. The tumor nonsynonymous mutation count correlated with the number of expanded alpha and beta TCRs within the tumor. Counts of ubiquitous and regional expanded TCRs correlated with counts of ubiquitous and regional nonsynonymous mutations, respectively. Confirming at a functional level the hypothesis that regional TCRs recognize regional mutations was considered to require additional single-cell paired TCR alpha and beta sequencing.

The intended sense of this specimen's time point label: sample taken at primary tumor resection. The donors were 72 patients from the lung TRACERx cohort who had early-stage, untreated non-small cell lung cancer. TCR sequencing used whole RNA extracted from tumor and nontumor lung tissue, or from cryopreserved PBMC samples, without cell sorting. A patient was chosen for TCR sequencing only when enough RNA was available from at least two tumor regions. A lung pathologist reviewed the tumor and adjacent nontumor lung specimens before the specimens were selected. This clonotype was seen at least ten times. No cognate antigen has been identified for it. The sample holds no much larger clone one base away, and base qualities are not on file. Library construction relied on 5' RACE. The sample was run on a NextSeq 500. To allow correction of PCR and sequencing errors, the TCR library protocol tagged every TCR cDNA molecule with a unique molecular identifier. The study's processing was this. TCR identification, UMI-based error correction and CDR3 extraction were all carried out with Decombinator tools. TCRs above a frequency of 2 per 1,000, corresponding to the top 1% of the tumor frequency distribution, were defined as expanded. Expanded tumor TCRs were classed as regional if statistically deemed absent (corrected P<0.05) from at least one tumor region, otherwise ubiquitous. Renyi diversity was calculated using the R vegan package after each repertoire was subsampled 100 times to 5,000 TCRs. To build CDR3 similarity networks, amino acid triplet string-kernel similarity was used, and CDR3s were connected when their pairwise similarity was above 0.82. TCRdb reran the public reads through fastp at Q25 and MiXCR, keeping productive beta chains. Merged by CDR3 protein, the rows form single entries marked with the most common genes and DNA. The V and J calls were not made by the authors but by TCRdb's processing. This sample gives 16,000 or so distinct CDR3 sequences in total; almost 7% of them show up just once. The ten largest make up about 19% of the sample.

The junction carries 12 bases between V and J, which are trimmed by 4 bases and 0 bases respectively. Its CDR3 holds 15 amino acids, cysteine through phenylalanine. Left in the record is the CDR3 DNA by itself, 45 bases read in frame from the first base. In the germline V gene, CDR1 corresponds to SGHDN and CDR2 to FVKESK. This TCR derives from a female donor with early-stage non-small cell lung cancer. This chain is built from TRBV14 and TRBJ1-1, and perhaps TRBD1 as D gene, on 5 matching bases. The source was lung tumor tissue, collected at surgery. Here the CDR3 is given as CASSRVGGVNTEAFF. The DNA is TGTGCCAGCAGCCGGGTTGGGGGAGTGAACACTGAAGCTTTCTTT.